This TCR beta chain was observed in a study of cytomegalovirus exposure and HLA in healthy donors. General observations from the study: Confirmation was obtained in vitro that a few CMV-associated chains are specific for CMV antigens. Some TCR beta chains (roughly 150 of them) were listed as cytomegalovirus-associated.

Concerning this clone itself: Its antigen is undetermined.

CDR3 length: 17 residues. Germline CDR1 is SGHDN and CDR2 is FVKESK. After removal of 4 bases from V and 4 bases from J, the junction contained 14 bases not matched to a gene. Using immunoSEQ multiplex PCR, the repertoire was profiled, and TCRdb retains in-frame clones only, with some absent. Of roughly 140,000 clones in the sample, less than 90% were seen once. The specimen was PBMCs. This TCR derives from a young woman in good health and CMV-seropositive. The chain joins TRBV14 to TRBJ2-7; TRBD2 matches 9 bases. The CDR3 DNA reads TGTGCCAGCAGCCCTCTCGGCCGGCGGGAGGGAAGTTACGAGCAGTACTTC. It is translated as CASSPLGRREGSYEQYF.